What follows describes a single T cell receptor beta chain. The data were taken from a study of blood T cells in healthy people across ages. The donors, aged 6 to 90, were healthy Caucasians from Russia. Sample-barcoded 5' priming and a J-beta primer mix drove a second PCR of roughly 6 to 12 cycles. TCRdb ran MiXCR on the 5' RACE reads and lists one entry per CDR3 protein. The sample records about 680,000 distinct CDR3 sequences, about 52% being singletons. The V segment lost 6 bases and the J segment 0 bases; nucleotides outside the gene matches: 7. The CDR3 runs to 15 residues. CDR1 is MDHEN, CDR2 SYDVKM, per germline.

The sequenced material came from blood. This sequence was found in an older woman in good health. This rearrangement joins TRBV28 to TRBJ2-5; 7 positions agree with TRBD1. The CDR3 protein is CASSSGTAYQETQYF. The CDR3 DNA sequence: TGTGCCAGCAGCTCCGGGACAGCCTACCAAGAGACCCAGTACTTC.